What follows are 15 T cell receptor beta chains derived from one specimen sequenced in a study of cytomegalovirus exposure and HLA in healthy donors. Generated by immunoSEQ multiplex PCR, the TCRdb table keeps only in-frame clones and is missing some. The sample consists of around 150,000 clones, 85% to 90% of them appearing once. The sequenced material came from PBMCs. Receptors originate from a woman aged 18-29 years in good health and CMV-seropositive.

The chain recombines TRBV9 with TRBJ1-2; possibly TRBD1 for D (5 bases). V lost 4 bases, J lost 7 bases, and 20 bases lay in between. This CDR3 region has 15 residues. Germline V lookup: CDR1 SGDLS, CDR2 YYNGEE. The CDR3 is CASSPRAGDSSGYTF. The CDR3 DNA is TGTGCCAGCAGCCCGCGAGCGGGGGATTCCAGTGGCTACACCTTC.

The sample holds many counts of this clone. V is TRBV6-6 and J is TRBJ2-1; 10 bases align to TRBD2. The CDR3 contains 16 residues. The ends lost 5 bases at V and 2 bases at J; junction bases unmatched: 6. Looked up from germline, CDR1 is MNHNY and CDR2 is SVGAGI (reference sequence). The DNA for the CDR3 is TGTGCCAGCAGTAGAGGACTAGCGGATGCCTACAATGAGCAGTTCTTC. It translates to CASSRGLADAYNEQFF.

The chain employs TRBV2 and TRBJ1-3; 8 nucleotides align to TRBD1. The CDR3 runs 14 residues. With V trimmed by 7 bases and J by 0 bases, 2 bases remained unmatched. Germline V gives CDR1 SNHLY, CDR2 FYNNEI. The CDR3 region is CASKTGGSGNTIYF. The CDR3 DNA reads TGTGCCAGCAAAACAGGGGGCTCTGGAAACACCATATATTTT.

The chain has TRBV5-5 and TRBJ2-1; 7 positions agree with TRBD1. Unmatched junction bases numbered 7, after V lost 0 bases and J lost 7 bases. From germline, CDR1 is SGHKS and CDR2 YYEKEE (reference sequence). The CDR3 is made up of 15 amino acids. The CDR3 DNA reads TGTGCCAGCAGCTTGGCCAGGGGACAGCAGAATGAGCAGTTCTTC. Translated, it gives CASSLARGQQNEQFF.

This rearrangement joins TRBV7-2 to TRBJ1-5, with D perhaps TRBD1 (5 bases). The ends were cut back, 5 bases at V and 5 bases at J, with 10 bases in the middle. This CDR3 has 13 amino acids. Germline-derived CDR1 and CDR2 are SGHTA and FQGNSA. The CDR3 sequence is CASSPQGDQPQHF. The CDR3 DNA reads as TGTGCCAGCAGCCCCCAGGGCGATCAGCCCCAGCATTTT.

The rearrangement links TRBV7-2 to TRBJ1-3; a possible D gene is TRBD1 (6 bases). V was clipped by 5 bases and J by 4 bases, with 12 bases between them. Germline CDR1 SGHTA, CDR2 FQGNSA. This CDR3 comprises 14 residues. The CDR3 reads CASSTGLTGNTIYF. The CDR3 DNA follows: TGTGCCAGCAGCACAGGGCTTACCGGAAACACCATATATTTT.

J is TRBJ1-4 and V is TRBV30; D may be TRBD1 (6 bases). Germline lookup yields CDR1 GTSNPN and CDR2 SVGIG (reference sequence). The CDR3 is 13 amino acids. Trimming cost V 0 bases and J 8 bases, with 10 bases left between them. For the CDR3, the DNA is TGTGCCTGGAGTGTACTAAGGGGGGAAAAACTGTTTTTT. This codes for CAWSVLRGEKLFF.

The CDR3 spells CASSVRLAGGPNEQFF. CDR3 coding DNA: TGTGCCAGCAGCGTTAGACTAGCGGGAGGGCCCAATGAGCAGTTCTTC. V is TRBV4-2 and J is TRBJ2-1; TRBD2 matches 14 bases. CDR1 LGHNA and CDR2 YNFKEQ come from the germline V gene. The CDR3 length is 16 residues. The V segment lost 5 bases and the J segment 6 bases; nucleotides outside the gene matches: 6.

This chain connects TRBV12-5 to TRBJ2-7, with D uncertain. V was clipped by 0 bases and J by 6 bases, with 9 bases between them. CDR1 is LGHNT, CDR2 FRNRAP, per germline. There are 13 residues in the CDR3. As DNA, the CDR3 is TGTGCTAGTGGTTTGGTCGGAGCGCGCGAGCAGTACTTC. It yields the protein CASGLVGAREQYF.

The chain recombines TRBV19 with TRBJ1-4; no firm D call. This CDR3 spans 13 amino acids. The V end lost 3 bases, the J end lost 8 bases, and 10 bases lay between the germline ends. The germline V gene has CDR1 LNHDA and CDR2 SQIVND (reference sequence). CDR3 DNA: TGTGCCAGTAGTATCGGAGGCCTCGAAAAACTGTTTTTT. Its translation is CASSIGGLEKLFF.

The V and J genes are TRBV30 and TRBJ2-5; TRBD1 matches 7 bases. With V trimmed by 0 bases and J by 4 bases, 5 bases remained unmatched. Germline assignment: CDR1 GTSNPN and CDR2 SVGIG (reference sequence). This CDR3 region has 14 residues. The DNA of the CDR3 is TGTGCCTGGAGTGTTCCAGGGGGAGCAGAGACCCAGTACTTC. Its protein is CAWSVPGGAETQYF.

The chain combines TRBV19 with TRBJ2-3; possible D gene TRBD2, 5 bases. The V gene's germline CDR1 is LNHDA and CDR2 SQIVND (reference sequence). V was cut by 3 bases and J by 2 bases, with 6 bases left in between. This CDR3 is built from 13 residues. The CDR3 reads CASSIGLTDTQYF. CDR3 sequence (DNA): TGTGCCAGTAGTATTGGACTCACAGATACGCAGTATTTT. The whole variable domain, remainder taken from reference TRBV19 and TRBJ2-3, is DGGITQSPKYLFRKEGQNVTLSCEQNLNHDAMYWYRQDPGQGLRLIYYSQIVNDFQKGDIAEGYSVSREKKESFPLTVTSAQKNPTAFYLCASSIGLTDTQYFGPGTRLTVL.

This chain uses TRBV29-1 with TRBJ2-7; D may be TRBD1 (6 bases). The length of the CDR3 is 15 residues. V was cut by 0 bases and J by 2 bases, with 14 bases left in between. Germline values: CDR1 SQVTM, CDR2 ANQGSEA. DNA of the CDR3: TGCAGCGTTGAAGATGGTGGACAGAAACCCTACGAGCAGTACTTC. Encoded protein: CSVEDGGQKPYEQYF.

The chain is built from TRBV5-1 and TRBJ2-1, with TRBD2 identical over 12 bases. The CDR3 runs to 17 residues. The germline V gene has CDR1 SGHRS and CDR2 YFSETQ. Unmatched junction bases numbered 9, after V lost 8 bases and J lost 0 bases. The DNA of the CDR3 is TGCGCCAGTAAAGGACTAGCGGGAAGAGGCTCCTACAATGAGCAGTTCTTC. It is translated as CASKGLAGRGSYNEQFF.

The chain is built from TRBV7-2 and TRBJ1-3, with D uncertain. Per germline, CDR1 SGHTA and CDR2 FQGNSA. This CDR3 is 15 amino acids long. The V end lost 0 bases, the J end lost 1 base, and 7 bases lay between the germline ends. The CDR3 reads CASSLATGSGNTIYF. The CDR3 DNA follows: TGTGCCAGCAGCTTAGCCACGGGTTCTGGAAACACCATATATTTT.